This T cell receptor beta chain was found in a study of blood T cell repertoires in COVID-19. As for the study in general: The United States, Italy and Spain supplied acute and convalescent COVID-19 samples. PBMCs, B-cell-depleted T cells, or T cells were the source of the cDNA or gDNA that made up the material.

In the study's own analysis: For nucleated cells, counts were estimated from reference gene primer amplification. The assay was immunoSEQ multiplex PCR, and TCRdb's table has in-frame clones only and misses some. The D gene and trimming were derived from the DNA, and the V and J assignments and clone size from that table. Among about 150,000 clones listed, approximately 80% were seen once. Sequences were obtained from peripheral blood. The sequence came from a human donor in a cohort sampled during active COVID-19.

The CDR3 is CASRRQGIYNEQFF. DNA of the CDR3: TGCGCCAGCAGACGACAGGGGATATACAATGAGCAGTTCTTC. The chain joins TRBV4-1 to TRBJ2-1, with 8 positions matching TRBD1. Trimming at V came to 6 bases and at J to 4 bases, leaving 5 bases not matched to a gene. The CDR3 has 14 amino acids. Germline CDR1 is MGHRA and CDR2 is YSYEKL.